These 22 T cell receptor beta chains were all obtained from the same sample, sequenced in a study of blood T cell repertoires in COVID-19. Some clones are missing from TCRdb's copy, which holds only in-frame ones; the method was immunoSEQ multiplex PCR. The sample lists some 180,000 clones, roughly 80% occurring once. The sequencing sample was made of PBMCs or T cells enriched from blood (not recorded which). The receptors come from a man in his fifties or sixties who had been exposed to COVID-19.

As to this clone: A read error may account for a junction end that differs from germline. The sample holds other DNA sequences that translate to the same CDR3. The genes are TRBV9 and TRBJ2-4; 7 bases are a match to TRBD2. CDR3 size: 15 residues. Germline-derived CDR1 and CDR2 are SGDLS and YYNGEE. CDR3 coding DNA: TGTGCTAGCAGCGTAGCTTGGGCTAGCGGAAACATTCAGTACTTC. It translates to CASSVAWASGNIQYF.

This clone was recorded many times. The chain couples TRBV5-1 to TRBJ1-1; D unclear. The CDR3 is 15 amino acids. Per germline, CDR1 SGHRS and CDR2 YFSETQ. Trimming pared 5 bases from V and 0 bases from J, leaving 14 bases between. The CDR3 DNA reads TGCGCCAGCAGTCCCGAAAGCGAGATGAACACTGAAGCTTTCTTT. Protein: CASSPESEMNTEAFF.

The chain links TRBV30 to TRBJ2-3; TRBD1 is a possible D gene (6 bases). There are 16 residues in the CDR3. The germline V and J ends were trimmed by 0 bases and 4 bases, with 17 bases remaining between them. CDR1 and CDR2 (germline): GTSNPN, SVGIG (reference sequence). The CDR3 bases are TGTGCCTGGAGTGTACCTGGCCAGGGGTTTCCAGATACGCAGTATTTT. Its translation: CAWSVPGQGFPDTQYF.

The chain carries TRBV7-8 and TRBJ2-1; 8 bases map to TRBD2. The CDR3 runs 17 residues. From germline, CDR1 is SGHVS and CDR2 FQNEAQ. V lost 5 bases and J lost 0; bases outside the gene matches: 9. DNA of the CDR3: TGTGCCAGCAGCGCCCAACTAGCGGAGAGCTCCTACAATGAGCAGTTCTTC. Translated, it gives CASSAQLAESSYNEQFF.

For this clone: The sample carries other DNA sequences with the same CDR3. CDR3: CASSLAGSYEQYF. CDR3 bases: TGCGCCAGCAGCTTGGCGGGCTCCTACGAGCAGTACTTC. The rearrangement uses TRBV5-1 and TRBJ2-7; D not resolved. Germline V lookup: CDR1 SGHRS, CDR2 YFSETQ. This CDR3 region has 13 residues. V was clipped by 0 bases and J by 0 bases, with 4 bases between them. The complete variable domain, with remaining parts taken from reference TRBV5-1 and TRBJ2-7, reads KAGVTQTPRYLIKTRGQQVTLSCSPISGHRSVSWYQQTPGQGLQFLFEYFSETQRNKGNFPGRFSGRQFSNSRSEMNVSTLELGDSALYLCASSLAGSYEQYFGPGTRLTVT.

This sequence joins TRBV6-5 and TRBJ2-3; 7 positions match TRBD2. J was trimmed by 5 bases and V by 0 bases; bases with no gene match: 8. The V gene's germline CDR1 is MNHEY and CDR2 SVGAGI. The CDR3 spans 16 residues. The CDR3 is CASSYSLAGVGDTQYF. The CDR3 DNA reads TGTGCCAGCAGTTACTCCTTGGCGGGAGTAGGAGATACGCAGTATTTT.

Worth noting for this clone: This same CDR3 is encoded by further DNA sequences in the sample. V usage is TRBV28 and J usage is TRBJ1-6; 9 nucleotides line up with TRBD1. With 2 bases clipped from V and 7 bases from J, the junction kept 3 bases outside the gene matches. In germline, CDR1 is MDHEN, CDR2 SYDVKM. The CDR3 runs 15 residues. CDR3 nucleotide sequence: TGTGCCAGCAGTTTAGAAACAGGGGGCAATTCACCCCTCCACTTT. Protein product: CASSLETGGNSPLHF.

The chain carries TRBV2 and TRBJ1-6; D unclear. Per germline, CDR1 SNHLY and CDR2 FYNNEI. Trimming removed 3 bases from V and 7 bases from J, with 19 bases in between. The CDR3 has 17 residues. This CDR3 is CASSDRRAGPRNSPLHF. In nucleotides, the CDR3 is TGTGCCAGCAGTGACCGACGTGCAGGCCCTCGGAATTCACCCCTCCACTTT.

This clone appeared a single time. The chain recombines TRBV19 with TRBJ2-2; D is unresolved. There are 16 residues in the CDR3. Germline assignment: CDR1 LNHDA and CDR2 SQIVND (reference sequence). Trimming removed 1 base at V and 1 base at J, with 10 bases between. In nucleotides, the CDR3 is TGTGCCAGTAGTATAGGTTCCCAGAAGAACACCGGGGAGCTGTTTTTT. Residues: CASSIGSQKNTGELFF.

The rearrangement links TRBV3-1 (or the pseudogene TRBV3-2) to TRBJ2-3; 10 bases are shared with TRBD2. V shed 2 bases, J shed 3 bases, and the junction held 11 bases outside the gene matches. The CDR3 totals 18 residues. CDR1 is LGHDT and CDR2 is YNNKEL in the germline V gene (reference sequence). CDR3 residues: CASSQYPISGRTTDTQYF. The CDR3 DNA follows: TGTGCCAGCAGCCAATACCCAATTAGCGGGAGGACGACAGATACGCAGTATTTT.

J is TRBJ1-5 and V is TRBV19; D possibly corresponds to TRBD1 (5 bases). From germline, CDR1 is LNHDA and CDR2 SQIVND (reference sequence). This CDR3 contains 13 residues. V was shortened by 7 bases and J by 7 bases, with 14 bases between the two germline ends. The CDR3 loop is CASNRQRGQPQHF. The CDR3 DNA reads TGTGCCAGTAACCGACAGCGGGGGCAGCCCCAGCATTTT.

The chain is built from TRBV10-3 and TRBJ2-2; no firm D call. The CDR3 totals 16 residues. CDR1 and CDR2 from the germline V gene are ENHRY and SYGVKD. With 0 bases removed from V and 0 bases from J, the gap between germline ends came to 8 bases. The CDR3 coding sequence is TGTGCCATCAGTGAGTCGAGAACCTCGAACACCGGGGAGCTGTTTTTT. Its protein is CAISESRTSNTGELFF.

The chain combines TRBV5-4 with TRBJ2-7; TRBD1 matches 9 bases. CDR1 SGHNT and CDR2 YYREEE come from the germline V gene (reference sequence). The CDR3 sequence is 15 residues long. J gave up 6 bases and V 0 bases, and 7 bases lay outside the gene matches. The CDR3 DNA sequence: TGTGCCAGCAGCTTGGGGACAGGGGAAGGGACCGAGCAGTACTTC. Residues: CASSLGTGEGTEQYF.

The rearrangement joins TRBV13 to TRBJ2-7; TRBD1 matches at 10 bases. CDR3 size: 14 residues. The germline CDR1 and CDR2 sequences are PRHDT and FYEKMQ (reference sequence). V shed 5 bases and J 3 bases; nucleotides not matched to a gene: 4. The CDR3 region has the DNA TGTGCCAGCAGCAACCGGGACAGGGGCTACGAGCAGTACTTC. This sequence encodes CASSNRDRGYEQYF.

This clone was found a few times. The chain is built from TRBV15 and TRBJ1-3, with D maybe TRBD1 (5 bases). The CDR3 loop spans 14 amino acids. V dropped 8 bases and J dropped 4 bases, with 15 bases sitting between them. CDR1 and CDR2 (germline): LNHNV, YYDKDF (reference sequence). The CDR3 region is CATSLGGFGNTIYF. The CDR3 nucleotides are TGTGCCACCTCTCTGGGGGGGTTCGGAAACACCATATATTTT.

This clone showed up just once. The CDR3 here is CASSLEGRGYGYTF. For the CDR3, the DNA is TGTGCCAGCAGCTTAGAGGGCAGGGGCTATGGCTACACCTTC. The chain is built from TRBV5-5 and TRBJ1-2, with D possibly being TRBD1 (6 bases). This CDR3 has 14 amino acids. Germline values: CDR1 SGHKS, CDR2 YYEKEE (reference sequence). Trimming stripped 2 bases from V and 4 bases from J, with 12 bases between.

The rearrangement uses TRBV12-3 or TRBV12-4 and TRBJ2-7; TRBD2 matches 7 bases. The CDR3 has 12 amino acids. V lost 8 bases and J lost 5; bases outside the gene matches: 6. CDR3 DNA sequence: TGTGCCAGCCGAATTGGGGGGGACGAGCAGTACTTC. Translating it yields CASRIGGDEQYF.

The CDR3 bases are TGTGCCACCAGTGATCCCTCGGACAGGACCTACGAGCAGTACTTC. Its translation: CATSDPSDRTYEQYF. The rearrangement links TRBV24-1 to TRBJ2-7; 7 positions match TRBD1. The CDR3 runs 15 residues. Looked up from germline, CDR1 is KGHDR and CDR2 is SFDVKD. V lost 3 bases, J lost 2 bases, and 6 bases stayed unmatched.

The chain employs TRBV6-5 and TRBJ1-1; 11 nucleotides line up with TRBD1. Germline CDR1 and CDR2: MNHEY and SVGAGI. The CDR3 extends over 15 amino acids. Unmatched junction bases numbered 6, after V lost 0 bases and J lost 9 bases. CDR3: CASSYSSGQGGQAFF. As DNA, the CDR3 is TGTGCCAGCAGTTACTCCTCGGGACAGGGGGGACAAGCTTTCTTT.

This clone was seen a few times. The CDR3 sequence is CASSLSRAGEQYF. The DNA for the CDR3 is TGTGCCAGCAGCTTATCCCGTGCGGGCGAGCAGTACTTC. This sequence joins TRBV7-3 and TRBJ2-7; D is perhaps TRBD2 (5 bases). Trimming pared 2 bases from V and 6 bases from J, leaving 11 bases between. The CDR3 covers 13 residues. Germline CDR1 SGHTA, CDR2 FQGTGA.

The chain recombines TRBV7-2 with TRBJ1-2; TRBD1 matches 8 bases. The V gene end was trimmed by 6 bases and the J gene end by 0 bases; junction bases not matched to a gene: 12. In germline, CDR1 is SGHTA, CDR2 FQGNSA. The CDR3 consists of 17 residues. CDR3 sequence (DNA): TGTGCCAGCAGTCAAATAGGGGGGACAGGTTCTAACTATGGCTACACCTTC. It codes for CASSQIGGTGSNYGYTF.

The genes are TRBV5-7 and TRBJ2-7; 8 bases match TRBD1. TRBV5-7 is an ORF for which the function is uncertain. This CDR3 has 17 residues. The ends lost 0 bases at V and 0 bases at J; junction bases unmatched: 8. The CDR3 DNA reads TGTGCCAGCAGCTTGGGGCAGCTTACAGGGGGCTCCTACGAGCAGTACTTC. Protein: CASSLGQLTGGSYEQYF.